This entry lists 14 T cell receptor beta chains sequenced from one sample in a study of blood T cell repertoires in COVID-19. TCRdb keeps only in-frame clones here, not all; method: immunoSEQ multiplex PCR. In the table there are hundreds of thousands of clones, around 90% of which are singletons. The sample consisted of PBMCs or T cells enriched from blood (not recorded which). The source is a woman between 35 and 50 years old with acute COVID-19.

Of note for this clone: A much bigger clone sits one base away, suggesting this may be a read error. The same CDR3 is also encoded by other DNA sequences in this sample. The chain recombines TRBV6-5 with TRBJ1-2; D is perhaps TRBD1 (6 bases). Germline loops: CDR1 MNHEY, CDR2 SVGAGI. The CDR3 is 13 residues long. Trimming removed 6 bases from V and 2 bases from J, with 10 bases in between. Written as DNA, the CDR3 is TGTGCCAGCAGCCGGACAGCAAACTATGGCTACACCTTC. Its protein product is CASSRTANYGYTF.

The chain's CDR3 is CASSQSGSDNMNTEAFF. DNA for the CDR3: TGTGCCAGCAGCCAATCCGGGAGTGATAACATGAACACTGAAGCTTTCTTT. The chain carries TRBV3-1 (or the pseudogene TRBV3-2) and TRBJ1-1; D unclear. The CDR3 length is 17 residues. The V end was cut by 2 bases, the J end by 0 bases, with 16 bases between. Germline V gene lookup returns CDR1 LGHDT and CDR2 YNNKEL (reference sequence).

V gene TRBV11-2 combines with J gene TRBJ2-7; 9 bases are a match to TRBD1. Germline CDR1 and CDR2: SGHAT and FQNNGV. V was clipped by 5 bases and J by 3 bases; unmatched bases: 5. The CDR3 loop spans 14 amino acids. CDR3 region: CASSQGTGSYEQYF. The CDR3 DNA is TGTGCCAGCAGCCAAGGGACAGGGAGCTACGAGCAGTACTTC.

This clone came up a few times. The V and J genes are TRBV10-2 and TRBJ1-4; TRBD1 aligns across 7 bases. In germline, CDR1 is WSHSY, CDR2 SAAADI. This CDR3 has 13 amino acids. Germline trimming cut 6 bases from V and 8 bases from J; bases unmatched to any gene: 6. The CDR3 DNA reads TGCGCCAGCAGCGGGGGACAGTCGGAAAAACTGTTTTTT. Encoded protein: CASSGGQSEKLFF.

V is TRBV27 and J is TRBJ1-1; D perhaps matches TRBD1 (5 bases). Looked up from germline, CDR1 is MNHEY and CDR2 is SMNVEV (reference sequence). The CDR3 consists of 13 residues. Trimming removed 2 bases from V and 9 bases from J, with 13 bases in between. CDR3 region: CASSLMGGWQAFF. CDR3 in DNA: TGTGCCAGCAGTTTAATGGGGGGATGGCAAGCTTTCTTT.

V is TRBV5-1 and J is TRBJ2-5; D gene uncertain. Germline V gene sequence: CDR1 SGHRS, CDR2 YFSETQ. CDR3 length: 13 amino acids. V was shortened by 0 bases and J by 5 bases, with 8 bases between the two germline ends. CDR3 residues: CASSLGAVETQYF. The CDR3 coding sequence is TGCGCCAGCAGCTTGGGGGCCGTTGAGACCCAGTACTTC.

V usage is TRBV5-1 and J usage is TRBJ2-2; 12 bases match TRBD1. Germline V gene data show CDR1 as SGHRS and CDR2 as YFSETQ. CDR3 length: 14 amino acids. The trim removed 5 bases at V and 6 bases at J, leaving 2 bases unmatched. The CDR3 reads CASRRDRGPGELFF. For the CDR3, the DNA is TGCGCCAGCAGACGGGACAGGGGGCCCGGGGAGCTGTTTTTT. The whole variable domain, filled in from reference TRBV5-1 and TRBJ2-2, reads KAGVTQTPRYLIKTRGQQVTLSCSPISGHRSVSWYQQTPGQGLQFLFEYFSETQRNKGNFPGRFSGRQFSNSRSEMNVSTLELGDSALYLCASRRDRGPGELFFGEGSRLTVL.

This chain uses TRBV7-2 with TRBJ2-7; no clear D. V was shortened by 1 base and J by 3 bases, with 4 bases between the two germline ends. The CDR3 loop spans 12 amino acids. Germline V gives CDR1 SGHTA, CDR2 FQGNSA. CDR3 coding DNA: TGTGCCAGCAGCTTAGGGAGCTACGAGCAGTACTTC. As protein: CASSLGSYEQYF.

The chain couples TRBV30 to TRBJ1-5; TRBD1 matches 7 bases. J was trimmed by 3 bases and V by 1 base; bases with no gene match: 3. The CDR3 sequence is 14 residues long. Germline-derived CDR1 and CDR2 are GTSNPN and SVGIG (reference sequence). The CDR3 is CAWSDRGSNQPQHF. CDR3 nucleotides: TGTGCCTGGAGTGACAGGGGTTCCAATCAGCCCCAGCATTTT. The full variable domain, its missing parts supplied by reference TRBV30 and TRBJ1-5, is SQTIHQWPATLVQPVGSPLSLECTVEGTSNPNLYWYRQAAGRGLQLLFYSVGIGQISSEVPQNLSASRPQDRQFILSSKKLLLSDSGFYLCAWSDRGSNQPQHFGDGTRLSIL.

This clone was seen only a few times. V usage is TRBV7-9 and J usage is TRBJ2-2, with a weak D call TRBD1 (6 bases). The CDR3 consists of 15 residues. The ends were cut back, 6 bases at V and 2 bases at J, with 13 bases in the middle. Germline V gene data show CDR1 as SEHNR and CDR2 as FQNEAQ (reference sequence). DNA for the CDR3: TGTGCCAGCAGGCAACAGGGTAATAACACCGGGGAGCTGTTTTTT. Amino acid sequence: CASRQQGNNTGELFF.

The chain links TRBV11-2 to TRBJ2-5, with TRBD2 as a possible D gene (6 bases). The ends were cut back, 5 bases at V and 4 bases at J, with 26 bases in the middle. This CDR3 is 18 amino acids long. Germline assignment: CDR1 SGHAT and CDR2 FQNNGV. CDR3 coding DNA: TGTGCCAGCAGCCTACGGGGGAATAGAAAGACAGTTTTAGAGACCCAGTACTTC. It codes for CASSLRGNRKTVLETQYF.

J is TRBJ1-3 and V is TRBV2; a weak D match, TRBD1 (6 bases). The length of the CDR3 is 13 residues. The ends were cut back, 7 bases at V and 1 base at J, with 8 bases in the middle. Germline CDR1 SNHLY, CDR2 FYNNEI. The CDR3 protein is CASIGTSGNTIYF. In nucleotides, the CDR3 is TGTGCCAGCATCGGGACATCTGGAAACACCATATATTTT.

This chain uses TRBV10-3 with TRBJ2-3; 9 bases align to TRBD2. With V trimmed by 7 bases and J by 8 bases, 10 bases remained unmatched. In germline, CDR1 is ENHRY, CDR2 SYGVKD. The CDR3 covers 14 residues. The CDR3 nucleotides read TGTGCCATCAAAGACCCGGGACTAGCCAGTACGCAGTATTTT. Its protein is CAIKDPGLASTQYF.

The chain recombines TRBV5-1 with TRBJ2-3, with 8 positions matching TRBD2. CDR3 length: 16 amino acids. The germline V gene has CDR1 SGHRS and CDR2 YFSETQ. J was trimmed by 5 bases and V by 4 bases; bases with no gene match: 12. Here the CDR3 reads CASSPTGTSFGDTQYF. CDR3 DNA: TGCGCCAGCAGCCCAACCGGGACTAGTTTTGGAGATACGCAGTATTTT. The full variable domain, its missing parts supplied by reference TRBV5-1 and TRBJ2-3, is KAGVTQTPRYLIKTRGQQVTLSCSPISGHRSVSWYQQTPGQGLQFLFEYFSETQRNKGNFPGRFSGRQFSNSRSEMNVSTLELGDSALYLCASSPTGTSFGDTQYFGPGTRLTVL.